This T cell receptor (beta chain) was recorded in a study of blood T cell repertoires in COVID-19. Profiled with immunoSEQ multiplex PCR; TCRdb holds only in-frame clones, not every one. Seen here are about 64,000 clones, around 66% observed once, and the top ten hold roughly 49%. Between the trimmed V and J ends, which lost 7 bases and 6 bases, there was a span of 19 bases. The CDR3 runs 14 residues. Per germline, CDR1 MNHEY and CDR2 SVGAGI. This clone showed up many times. Participants came from around 25 US areas, aged about 18 to 100 years. Self-reported history from a screening survey and questionnaire set each donor's cohort. All exposed participants met a person with COVID-19 within 2 weeks before entering the study.

This TCR derives from a woman aged 55-69 years who had been exposed to COVID-19. The V gene is TRBV6-5, the J gene TRBJ2-7; D might be TRBD1 (6 bases). The sequencing sample was made of PBMCs or T cells enriched from blood (not recorded which). The CDR3 DNA reads TGTGCCAGCATCGCGGTATGGGGGCGAGGCGAGCAGTACTTC. Translating it yields CASIAVWGRGEQYF.